This TCR beta chain was recorded in a study of T cells in Graves' hyperthyroidism and ophthalmopathy. Exclusion criteria comprised uncontrolled infection, other autoimmune disease, pregnancy or lactation. TCR beta CDR3 region amplification was performed from RNA transcripts. The TCR CDR3 was amplified in a first-round RT-PCR using the HTBI primer set. MiXCR, applied by TCRdb to the multiplex PCR reads, yields one record per CDR3 protein. The sample lists 96,000 or so distinct CDR3 sequences, over 50% occurring once. CDR1 and CDR2 (germline): SNHLY, FYNNEI. This CDR3 region has 16 residues. V gave up 7 bases and J gave up 6 bases; unmatched junction bases: 11.

V and J are TRBV2 and TRBJ1-4, with 10 bases fitting TRBD1. The sample was blood. The origin of this receptor is a woman aged 40 to 50 with Graves' hyperthyroidism. In nucleotides, the CDR3 is TGTGCCAGCAACCCCCCGATGGGACAGGGGTATGAAAAACTGTTTTTT. It codes for CASNPPMGQGYEKLFF. Drawing the rest from reference TRBV2 and TRBJ1-4, the complete variable domain is EPEVTQTPSHQVTQMGQEVILRCVPISNHLYFYWYRQILGQKVEFLVSFYNNEISEKSEIFDDQFSVERPDGSNFTLKIRSTKLEDSAMYFCASNPPMGQGYEKLFFGSGTQLSVL.